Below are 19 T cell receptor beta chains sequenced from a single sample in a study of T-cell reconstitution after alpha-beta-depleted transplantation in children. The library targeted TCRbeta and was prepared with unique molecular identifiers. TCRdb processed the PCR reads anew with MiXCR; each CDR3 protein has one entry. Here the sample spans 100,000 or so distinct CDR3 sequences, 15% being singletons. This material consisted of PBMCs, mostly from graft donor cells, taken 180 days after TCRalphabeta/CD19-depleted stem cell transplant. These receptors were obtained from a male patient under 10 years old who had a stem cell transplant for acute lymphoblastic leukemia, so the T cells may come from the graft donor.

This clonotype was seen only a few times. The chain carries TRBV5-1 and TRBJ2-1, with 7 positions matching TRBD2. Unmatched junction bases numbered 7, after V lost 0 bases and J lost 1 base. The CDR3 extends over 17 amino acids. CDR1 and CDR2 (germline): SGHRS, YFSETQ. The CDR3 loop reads CASSLAGGLPSYNEQFF. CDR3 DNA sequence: TGCGCCAGCAGCTTGGCGGGGGGACTACCTTCCTACAATGAGCAGTTCTTC.

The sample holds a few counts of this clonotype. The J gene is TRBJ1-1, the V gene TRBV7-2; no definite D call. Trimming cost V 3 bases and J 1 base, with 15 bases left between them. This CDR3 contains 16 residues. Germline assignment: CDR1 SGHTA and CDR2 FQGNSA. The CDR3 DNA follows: TGTGCCAGCAGCTTGGATCCCCGGAATACGAACACTGAAGCTTTCTTT. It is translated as CASSLDPRNTNTEAFF.

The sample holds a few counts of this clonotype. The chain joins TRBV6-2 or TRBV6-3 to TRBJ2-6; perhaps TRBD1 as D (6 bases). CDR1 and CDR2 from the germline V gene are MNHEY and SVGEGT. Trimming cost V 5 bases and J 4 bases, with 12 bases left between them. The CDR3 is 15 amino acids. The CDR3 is CASSQGSLGANVLTF. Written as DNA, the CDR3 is TGTGCCAGCAGTCAGGGGAGTCTGGGGGCCAACGTCCTGACTTTC.

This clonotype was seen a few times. DNA for the CDR3: TGTGCCAGCAGCTTAGTGTGGGGGGGGCTCTCTGGGGCCAACGTCCTGACTTTC. Amino acids: CASSLVWGGLSGANVLTF. The chain employs TRBV11-2 and TRBJ2-6; D is perhaps TRBD2 (7 bases). Trimming removed 1 base at V and 0 bases at J, with 13 bases between. Germline CDR1 reads SGHAT; CDR2 reads FQNNGV. The CDR3 contains 18 residues.

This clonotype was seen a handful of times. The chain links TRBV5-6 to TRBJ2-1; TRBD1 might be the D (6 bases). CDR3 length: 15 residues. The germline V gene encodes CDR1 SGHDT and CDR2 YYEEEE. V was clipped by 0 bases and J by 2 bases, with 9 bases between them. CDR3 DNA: TGTGCCAGCAGCTTGGAGGGGGTCCCCTACAATGAGCAGTTCTTC. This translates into CASSLEGVPYNEQFF.

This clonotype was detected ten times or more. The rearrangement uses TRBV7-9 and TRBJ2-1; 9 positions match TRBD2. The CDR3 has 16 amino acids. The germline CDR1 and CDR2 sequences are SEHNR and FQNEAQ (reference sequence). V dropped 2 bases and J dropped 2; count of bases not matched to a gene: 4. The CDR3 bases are TGTGCCAGCAGCTTATTGCGGGGGGGCGCCTACAATGAGCAGTTCTTC. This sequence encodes CASSLLRGGAYNEQFF. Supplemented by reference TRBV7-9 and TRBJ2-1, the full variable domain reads DTGVSQNPRHKITKRGQNVTFRCDPISEHNRLYWYRQTLGQGPEFLTYFQNEAQLEKSRLLSDRFSAERPKGSFSTLEIQRTEQGDSAMYLCASSLLRGGAYNEQFFGPGTRLTVL.

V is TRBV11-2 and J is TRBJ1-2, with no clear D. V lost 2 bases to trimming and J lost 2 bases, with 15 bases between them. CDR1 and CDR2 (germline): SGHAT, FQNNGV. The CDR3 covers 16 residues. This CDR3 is CASSLRGDLGNYGYTF. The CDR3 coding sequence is TGTGCCAGCAGCTTACGTGGCGACCTCGGCAACTATGGCTACACCTTC.

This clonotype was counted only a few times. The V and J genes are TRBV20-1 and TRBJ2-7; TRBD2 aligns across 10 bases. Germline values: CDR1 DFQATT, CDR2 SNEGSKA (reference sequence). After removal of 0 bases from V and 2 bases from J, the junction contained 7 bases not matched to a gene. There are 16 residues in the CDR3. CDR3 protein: CSARDRASGRPYEQYF. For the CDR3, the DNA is TGCAGTGCTAGAGATCGGGCTAGCGGGAGACCCTACGAGCAGTACTTC.

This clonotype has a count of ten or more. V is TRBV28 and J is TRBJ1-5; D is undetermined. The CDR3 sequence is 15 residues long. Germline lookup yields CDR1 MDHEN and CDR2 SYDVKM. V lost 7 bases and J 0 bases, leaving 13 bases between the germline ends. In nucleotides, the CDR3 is TGTGCCAGCAAATCTGGGCAGAATAGCAATCAGCCCCAGCATTTT. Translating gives CASKSGQNSNQPQHF.

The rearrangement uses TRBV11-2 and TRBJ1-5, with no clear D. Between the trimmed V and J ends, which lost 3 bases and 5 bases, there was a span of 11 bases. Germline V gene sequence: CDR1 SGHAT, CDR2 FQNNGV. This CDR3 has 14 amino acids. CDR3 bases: TGTGCCAGCAGCTTCTCGATCGGGGATCAGCCCCAGCATTTT. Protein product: CASSFSIGDQPQHF.

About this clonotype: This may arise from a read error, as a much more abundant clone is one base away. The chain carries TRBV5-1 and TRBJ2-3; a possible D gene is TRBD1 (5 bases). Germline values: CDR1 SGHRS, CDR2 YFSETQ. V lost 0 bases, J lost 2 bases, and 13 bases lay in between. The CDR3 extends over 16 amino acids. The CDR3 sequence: CASSLGRDGHTDTQYF. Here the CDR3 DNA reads TGCGCCAGCAGCTTGGGCAGGGATGGGCACACAGATACGCAGTATTTT.

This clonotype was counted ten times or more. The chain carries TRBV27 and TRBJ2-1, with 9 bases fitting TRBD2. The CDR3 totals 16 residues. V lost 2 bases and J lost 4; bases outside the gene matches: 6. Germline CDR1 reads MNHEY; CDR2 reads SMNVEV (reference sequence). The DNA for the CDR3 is TGTGCCAGCAGTTTACGCCTAGCGGGGAAATACAATGAGCAGTTCTTC. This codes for CASSLRLAGKYNEQFF.

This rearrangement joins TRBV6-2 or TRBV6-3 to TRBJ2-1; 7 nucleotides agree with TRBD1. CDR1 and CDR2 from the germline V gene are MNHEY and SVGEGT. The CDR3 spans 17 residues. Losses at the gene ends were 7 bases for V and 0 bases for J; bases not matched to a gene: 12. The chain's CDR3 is CASISNLGQSSYNEQFF. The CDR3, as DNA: TGTGCCAGCATTTCAAACTTGGGACAGAGCTCCTACAATGAGCAGTTCTTC.

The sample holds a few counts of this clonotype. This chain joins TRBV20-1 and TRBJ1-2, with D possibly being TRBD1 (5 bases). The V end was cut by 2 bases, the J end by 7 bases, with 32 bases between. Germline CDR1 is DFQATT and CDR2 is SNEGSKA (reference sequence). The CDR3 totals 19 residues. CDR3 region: CSARPPSPIAGISKSGYTF. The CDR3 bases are TGCAGTGCTAGACCGCCCAGCCCAATAGCAGGGATCTCGAAAAGTGGCTACACCTTC.

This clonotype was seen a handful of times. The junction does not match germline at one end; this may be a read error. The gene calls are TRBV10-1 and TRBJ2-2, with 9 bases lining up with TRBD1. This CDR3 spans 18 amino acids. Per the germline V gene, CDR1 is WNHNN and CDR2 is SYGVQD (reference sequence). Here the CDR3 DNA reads TGCGCCAGCAGTGATGATCCCCCCGGGACAGGGAACACCGGGGAGTTGTTTTTT. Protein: CASSDDPPGTGNTGELFF.

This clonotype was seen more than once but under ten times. This CDR3 is CAIRGPVEVAGTDTQYF. The CDR3 bases are TGTGCCATCAGGGGCCCTGTAGAGGTCGCAGGCACAGATACGCAGTATTTT. The gene calls are TRBV10-3 and TRBJ2-3; D unresolved. The V and J ends lost 6 bases and 1 base respectively, with 20 bases between them. Germline V lookup: CDR1 ENHRY, CDR2 SYGVKD. The CDR3 contains 17 residues.

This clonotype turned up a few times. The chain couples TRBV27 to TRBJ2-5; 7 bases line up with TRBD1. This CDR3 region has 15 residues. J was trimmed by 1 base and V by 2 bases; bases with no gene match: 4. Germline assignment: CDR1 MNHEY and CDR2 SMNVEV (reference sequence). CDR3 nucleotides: TGTGCCAGCAGTTTACAGACAGGGCCCCAAGAGACCCAGTACTTC. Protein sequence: CASSLQTGPQETQYF.

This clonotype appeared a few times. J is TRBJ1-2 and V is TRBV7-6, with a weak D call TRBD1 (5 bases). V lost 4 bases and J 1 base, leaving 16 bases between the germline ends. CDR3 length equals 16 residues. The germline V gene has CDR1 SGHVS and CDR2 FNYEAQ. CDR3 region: CASSSGQGRFNYGYTF. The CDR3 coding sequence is TGTGCCAGCAGCTCCGGTCAGGGCAGATTTAACTATGGCTACACCTTC.

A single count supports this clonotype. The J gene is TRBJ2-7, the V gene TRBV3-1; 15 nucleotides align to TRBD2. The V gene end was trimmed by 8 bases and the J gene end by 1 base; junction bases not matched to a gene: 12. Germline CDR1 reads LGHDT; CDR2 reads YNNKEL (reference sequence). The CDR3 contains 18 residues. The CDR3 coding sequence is TGTGCCAGCTGCGAGATTCCGGGACTAGCGGGGGGATCCTACGAGCAGTACTTC. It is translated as CASCEIPGLAGGSYEQYF.